These 24 T cell receptor beta chains were sequenced from one sample in a study of vaccination and CD4 T cells after COVID-19. The Oncomine TCR Beta short-read assay was applied to DNA of cultured CD4+ T cells. TCRdb ran MiXCR on the PCR reads and lists one entry per CDR3 protein. The top ten hold roughly 15% of the sample, which has roughly 14,000 distinct CDR3 sequences, around a fifth seen once. Antigens of these TCRs are unknown. Treatment denoted: roughly ten-day PBMC culture with coronavirus spike peptide pools or control peptides (ViraFEST assay). The sample comprised cultured CD4+ T cells from blood. The receptors derive from a human donor with COVID-19.

This chain links TRBV19 with TRBJ1-4; D gene ambiguous. V was trimmed by 3 bases and J by 3 bases, leaving 17 bases between them. Germline V gives CDR1 LNHDA, CDR2 SQIVND (reference sequence). This CDR3 has 17 amino acids. The CDR3 DNA follows: TGTGCCAGTAGTATGGCGAGGGTTCGTCTGGCTAATGAAAAACTGTTTTTT. Its protein is CASSMARVRLANEKLFF.

The rearrangement joins TRBV15 to TRBJ2-7; tentatively, D is TRBD1 (6 bases). Germline values: CDR1 LNHNV, CDR2 YYDKDF (reference sequence). V lost 1 base and J lost 2, with 21 bases in between. The CDR3 is 18 residues long. The CDR3 coding sequence is TGTGCCACCAGCAGAGCTATTTCGTCGGCAGGGGATACCTACGAGCAGTACTTC. It specifies CATSRAISSAGDTYEQYF.

The chain combines TRBV5-1 with TRBJ2-7, with 7 positions matching TRBD1. CDR3 length: 14 residues. Per germline, CDR1 SGHRS and CDR2 YFSETQ. V was clipped by 4 bases and J by 6 bases; unmatched bases: 10. The CDR3 DNA reads TGCGCCAGCAGCCGAGACACCCCAGGGGGCGAGCAGTACTTC. Translated: CASSRDTPGGEQYF.

By share, this clonotype counts as medium-sized (0.01 to 0.1%). The rearrangement uses TRBV2 and TRBJ2-5; D is possibly TRBD2 (5 bases). This CDR3 has 15 residues. V lost 0 bases, J lost 5 bases, and 13 bases lay in between. Germline CDR1 is SNHLY and CDR2 is FYNNEI. CDR3 DNA sequence: TGTGCCAGCAGTGAAGCGCGCGCGGGTGGGGAGACCCAGTACTTC. Translated, it gives CASSEARAGGETQYF.

V usage is TRBV20-1 and J usage is TRBJ2-5; 10 bases align to TRBD2. The CDR3 spans 14 residues. In germline, CDR1 is DFQATT, CDR2 SNEGSKA (reference sequence). Trimming at V came to 3 bases and at J to 5 bases, leaving 6 bases not matched to a gene. CDR3 loop: CSARPAGGPETQYF. CDR3 DNA sequence: TGCAGTGCTAGGCCAGCGGGGGGGCCGGAGACCCAGTACTTC.

This clonotype was observed a few times. The chain has TRBV6-2 or TRBV6-3 and TRBJ1-2, with D hard to call. The V end was cut by 4 bases, the J end by 5 bases, with 11 bases between. This CDR3 has 13 residues. Germline CDR1 is MNHEY and CDR2 is SVGEGT. CDR3 residues: CASSFSSSYGYTF. Here the CDR3 DNA reads TGTGCCAGCAGTTTTTCGTCGTCGTATGGCTACACCTTC.

This clonotype is classed as medium-sized (0.01 to 0.1%). The chain couples TRBV7-3 to TRBJ1-1; no definite D call. The CDR3 is 13 residues long. Germline values: CDR1 SGHTA, CDR2 FQGTGA. V gave up 6 bases and J gave up 1 base, with 9 bases separating them. The CDR3 loop reads CASSRQENTEAFF. The CDR3 nucleotides read TGTGCCAGCAGTCGGCAGGAGAACACTGAAGCTTTCTTT.

The chain is built from TRBV6-1 and TRBJ1-1; D gene ambiguous. Germline V gene sequence: CDR1 MNHNS, CDR2 SASEGT. Trimming removed 7 bases at V and 12 bases at J, with 18 bases between. The CDR3 is 12 amino acids. For the CDR3, the DNA is TGTGCCAGCACCGGGGATCTGGGTTCGACTTTCTTT. Amino acid sequence: CASTGDLGSTFF.

This clonotype was observed a few times. The chain joins TRBV20-1 to TRBJ2-5; a possible D gene is TRBD1 (5 bases). V lost 4 bases, J lost 4 bases, and 13 bases lay in between. Germline CDR1 is DFQATT and CDR2 is SNEGSKA (reference sequence). The CDR3 is made up of 13 amino acids. The CDR3 region has the DNA TGCAGTGCTAACAGCGTTGGGGCAGAGACCCAGTACTTC. Its protein is CSANSVGAETQYF.

The sample holds a few counts of this clonotype. The chain is built from TRBV27 and TRBJ2-3, with D perhaps being TRBD1 or TRBD2 (7 bases each). Trimming left V 2 bases short and J 3 bases short, with 18 bases between. In germline, CDR1 is MNHEY, CDR2 SMNVEV (reference sequence). This CDR3 has 17 amino acids. The CDR3 protein is CASSLGRGRGWTDTQYF. Here the CDR3 DNA reads TGTGCCAGCAGTTTAGGGAGGGGGCGAGGTTGGACAGATACGCAGTATTTT.

The chain recombines TRBV6-5 with TRBJ2-3; D unresolved. V lost 2 bases to trimming and J lost 6 bases, with 3 bases between them. This CDR3 is built from 11 residues. The V gene's germline CDR1 is MNHEY and CDR2 SVGAGI. The CDR3 region is CASSYRDTQYF. CDR3 nucleotide sequence: TGTGCCAGCAGTTACAGGGATACGCAGTATTTT.

The chain links TRBV11-3 to TRBJ1-1, with D uncertain. The germline V and J ends were trimmed by 2 bases and 8 bases, with 6 bases remaining between them. From germline, CDR1 is SGHNT and CDR2 YENEEA. The CDR3 is 11 amino acids. The chain's CDR3 is CASSLKVEAFF. The CDR3 nucleotides are TGTGCCAGCAGCTTAAAGGTGGAAGCTTTCTTT.

This clonotype was detected only a few times. The chain recombines TRBV10-3 with TRBJ2-7, with TRBD2 matching over 13 bases. The CDR3 contains 14 residues. The junction had 5 bases not matched to a gene; V was cut back by 6 bases and J by 6 bases. The germline V gene encodes CDR1 ENHRY and CDR2 SYGVKD. This chain's CDR3 is CAIRTGTSGAEQYF. As DNA, the CDR3 is TGTGCCATCAGGACCGGGACTAGCGGGGCCGAGCAGTACTTC.

The rearrangement joins TRBV11-2 to TRBJ2-7; possibly TRBD2 for D (7 bases). Deletions cut 5 bases from V and 6 bases from J, with 20 bases between. Germline CDR1 SGHAT, CDR2 FQNNGV. CDR3 length: 15 amino acids. The CDR3 loop reads CASSPVGGPQAEQYF. CDR3 coding DNA: TGTGCCAGCAGCCCGGTGGGGGGGCCTCAGGCCGAGCAGTACTTC.

V usage is TRBV12-3 or TRBV12-4 and J usage is TRBJ2-7, with 12 bases that match TRBD2. With 7 bases clipped from V and 0 bases from J, the junction kept 7 bases outside the gene matches. The CDR3 consists of 16 residues. CDR3 nucleotide sequence: TGTGCCAGCAAACTAGCGGGGGGAGGGGTCTCCTACGAGCAGTACTTC. Translating it yields CASKLAGGGVSYEQYF.

This chain joins TRBV29-1 and TRBJ1-1; D might be TRBD1 (5 bases). CDR3 length: 11 amino acids. V lost 6 bases, J lost 4 bases, and 9 bases lay in between. CDR1 and CDR2 (germline): SQVTM, ANQGSEA. The CDR3 sequence: CSVLGGTEAFF. DNA of the CDR3: TGCAGCGTGCTCGGGGGCACTGAAGCTTTCTTT.

The chain employs TRBV28 and TRBJ2-7; D is uncertain. CDR1 is MDHEN and CDR2 is SYDVKM in the germline V gene. V lost 6 bases and J lost 1, with 10 bases in between. The CDR3 length is 13 residues. CDR3 in amino acids: CASSPSGSYEQYF. Written as DNA, the CDR3 is TGTGCCAGCAGCCCGTCAGGATCCTACGAGCAGTACTTC.

This clonotype has only a few counts. The CDR3 protein is CASSYLPARVDSLNEKLFF. The CDR3 DNA is TGTGCCAGCAGTTACCTCCCTGCACGGGTTGACAGCCTTAATGAAAAACTGTTTTTT. The J gene is TRBJ1-4, the V gene TRBV6-5; perhaps TRBD1 as D (5 bases). This CDR3 contains 19 residues. Germline CDR1 and CDR2: MNHEY and SVGAGI. Deletions cut 2 bases from V and 4 bases from J, with 23 bases between.

The rearrangement links TRBV28 to TRBJ1-4, with D unresolved. The CDR3 totals 14 residues. CDR1 and CDR2 (germline): MDHEN, SYDVKM. V shed 6 bases and J shed 2 bases, with 10 bases lying between them. The DNA for the CDR3 is TGTGCCAGCAGCCGGGGAGGGACTAATGAAAAACTGTTTTTT. Its protein product is CASSRGGTNEKLFF.

A note on this clonotype: One junction end does not reproduce the germline sequence, and a read error may be involved. The rearrangement links TRBV10-3 to TRBJ2-3; D not certain. The CDR3 extends over 12 amino acids. CDR1 is ENHRY, CDR2 SYGVKD, per germline. CDR3 in amino acids: CAISAHSRAFFF. The CDR3 bases are TGTGCCATCAGTGCTCACTCTAGGGCTTTTTTTTTT.

The gene calls are TRBV7-2 and TRBJ2-3, with 12 bases matching TRBD2. CDR1 is SGHTA and CDR2 is FQGNSA in the germline V gene. This CDR3 has 14 residues. Trimming cost V 4 bases and J 4 bases; bases outside gene matches: 0. The CDR3 sequence: CASSWTSGADTQYF. The CDR3 nucleotides are TGTGCCAGCAGCTGGACTAGCGGGGCAGATACGCAGTATTTT.

This clonotype is medium-sized by share. The rearrangement joins TRBV7-8 to TRBJ1-6, with no clear D. V shed 2 bases and J shed 3 bases, with 17 bases lying between them. This CDR3 is built from 18 residues. CDR1 is SGHVS, CDR2 FQNEAQ, per germline. The DNA for the CDR3 is TGTGCCAGCAGCTTAAACAGAAAGCCGAACATCTATAATTCACCCCTCCACTTT. It specifies CASSLNRKPNIYNSPLHF.

This clonotype was picked up a small number of times. V and J are TRBV11-3 and TRBJ2-7, with a possible D match to TRBD1 (5 bases). Germline V gives CDR1 SGHNT, CDR2 YENEEA. V was clipped by 1 base and J by 6 bases, with 10 bases between them. The CDR3 extends over 13 amino acids. CDR3 DNA sequence: TGTGCCAGCAGCTTAGGACAGCTCTCCGAGCAGTACTTC. It translates to CASSLGQLSEQYF. Based on the CDR3 plus reference TRBV11-3 and TRBJ2-7, the full variable domain is EAGVVQSPRYKIIEKKQPVAFWCNPISGHNTLYWYLQNLGQGPELLIRYENEEAVDDSQLPKDRFSAERLKGVDSTLKIQPAELGDSAVYLCASSLGQLSEQYFGPGTRLTVT.

This clonotype was seen a few times. The chain uses TRBV5-1 and TRBJ1-2; D ambiguous. Germline CDR1 SGHRS, CDR2 YFSETQ. Trimming removed 1 base from V and 5 bases from J, with 12 bases in between. There are 14 residues in the CDR3. CDR3 coding DNA: TGCGCCAGCAGCTTGTCCGCTGAACTTTATGGCTACACCTTC. The encoded protein is CASSLSAELYGYTF.